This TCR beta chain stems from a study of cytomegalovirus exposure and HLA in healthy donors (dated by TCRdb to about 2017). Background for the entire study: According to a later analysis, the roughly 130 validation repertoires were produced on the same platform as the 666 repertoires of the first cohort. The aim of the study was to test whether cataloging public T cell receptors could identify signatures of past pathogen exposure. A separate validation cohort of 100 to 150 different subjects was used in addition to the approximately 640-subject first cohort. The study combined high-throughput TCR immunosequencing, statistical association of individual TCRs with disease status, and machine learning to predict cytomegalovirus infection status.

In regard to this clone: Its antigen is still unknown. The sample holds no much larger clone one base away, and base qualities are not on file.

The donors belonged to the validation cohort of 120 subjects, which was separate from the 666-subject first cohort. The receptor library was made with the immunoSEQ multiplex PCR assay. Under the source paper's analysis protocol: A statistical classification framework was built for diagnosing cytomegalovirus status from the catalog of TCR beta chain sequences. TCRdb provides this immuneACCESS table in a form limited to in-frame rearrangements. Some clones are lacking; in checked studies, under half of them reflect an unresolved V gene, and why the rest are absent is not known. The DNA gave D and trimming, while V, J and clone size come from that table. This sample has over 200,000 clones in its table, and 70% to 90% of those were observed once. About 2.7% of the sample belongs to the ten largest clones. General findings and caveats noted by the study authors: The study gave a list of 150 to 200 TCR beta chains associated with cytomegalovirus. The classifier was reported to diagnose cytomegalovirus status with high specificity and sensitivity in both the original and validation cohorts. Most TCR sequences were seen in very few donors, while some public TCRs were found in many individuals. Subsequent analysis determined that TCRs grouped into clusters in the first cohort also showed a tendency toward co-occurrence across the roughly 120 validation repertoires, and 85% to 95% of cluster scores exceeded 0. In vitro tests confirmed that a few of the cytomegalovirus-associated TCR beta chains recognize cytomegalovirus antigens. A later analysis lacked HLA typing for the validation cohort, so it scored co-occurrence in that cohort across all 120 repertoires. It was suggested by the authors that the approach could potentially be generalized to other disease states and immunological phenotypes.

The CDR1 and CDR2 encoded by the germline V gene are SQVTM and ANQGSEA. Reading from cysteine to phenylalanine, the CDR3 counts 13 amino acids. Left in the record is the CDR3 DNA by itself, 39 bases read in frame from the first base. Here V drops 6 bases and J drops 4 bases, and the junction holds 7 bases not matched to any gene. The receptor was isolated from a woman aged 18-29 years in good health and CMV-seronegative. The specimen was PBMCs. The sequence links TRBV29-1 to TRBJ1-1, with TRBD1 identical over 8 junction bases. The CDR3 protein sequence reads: CSVGNRGGTEAFF. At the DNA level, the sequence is TGCAGCGTCGGGAACAGGGGGGGCACTGAAGCTTTCTTT.